Presented here are 7 T cell receptor beta chains from one specimen sequenced in a study of regulatory T cells in long-lasting Graves disease (TCRdb year 2021). Library preparation used multiplex PCR. The listed sequencing device is Illumina HiSeq 4000. CDR3 regions were amplified by Arm-PCR with iRepertoire HTBI primers to construct TCR beta libraries. TCRdb reran the public reads through fastp at Q25 and MiXCR, keeping productive beta chains. One record per CDR3 amino acid sequence lists the most common genes and DNA. Across this sample there are roughly 250,000 distinct CDR3 sequences, with 18% seen only once. The ten top clones hold around 15% of the sample. The intended sense of this specimen's time point label: newly diagnosed GD, antithyroid drugs for less than 3 months. RNA was extracted from PBMCs in TRIzol for both TCR sequencing and RNA sequencing. The data were also submitted as part of a second study, on T cells in Graves' hyperthyroidism and ophthalmopathy.

This material consisted of peripheral blood mononuclear cells (PBMCs), taken at new diagnosis, from a patient treated with antithyroid drugs. The receptors stem from a woman between 25 and 40 years old with Graves disease. Donor details come from another sample of the same person, matched by shared clones.

This clonotype was seen many times. The CDR3 bases are TGTGCCAGCAGCATACAGGGGGAGGATCAGCCCCAGCATTTT. It codes for CASSIQGEDQPQHF. The chain links TRBV2 to TRBJ1-5; 8 positions agree with TRBD1. The J segment lost 5 bases and the V segment lost 6 bases, leaving 6 bases of the junction unmatched. Germline CDR1 and CDR2: SNHLY and FYNNEI. The CDR3 loop spans 14 amino acids.

Only a few counts were recorded for this clonotype. An end of the junction differs from the germline gene, which may be a read error. The chain is built from TRBV6-2 or TRBV6-3 and TRBJ2-5; no firm D call. The length of the CDR3 is 14 residues. Germline values: CDR1 MNHEY, CDR2 SVGEGT. CDR3 region: CAISESNSQETQYF. The CDR3 bases are TGTGCCATCAGTGAGTCCAACTCTCAAGAGACCCAGTACTTC.

The chain is built from TRBV2 and TRBJ1-2; TRBD1 agrees at 7 bases. V lost 7 bases, J lost 7 bases, and 12 bases stayed unmatched. The length of the CDR3 is 14 residues. Germline assignment: CDR1 SNHLY and CDR2 FYNNEI. The CDR3: CASNPDRAISGYTF. CDR3 in DNA: TGTGCCAGCAACCCTGACAGGGCGATTAGTGGCTACACCTTC.

This clonotype was recorded at least ten times. This chain uses TRBV4-1 with TRBJ2-3; D not resolved. Germline loops: CDR1 MGHRA, CDR2 YSYEKL. The CDR3 length is 17 residues. V was shortened by 1 base and J by 0 bases, with 14 bases between the two germline ends. The CDR3 loop reads CASSQAKGRTSTDTQYF. The DNA of the CDR3 is TGCGCCAGCAGCCAAGCTAAAGGACGGACCAGCACAGATACGCAGTATTTT.

In its sample, this clonotype was seen a few times. This clone may be a read error of a much larger clone one base away. This chain uses TRBV20-1 with TRBJ1-4; 8 bases fit TRBD1. The CDR3 loop spans 13 amino acids. With 1 base clipped from V and 10 bases from J, the junction kept 5 bases outside the gene matches. The germline CDR1 and CDR2 sequences are DFQATT and SNEGSKA (reference sequence). In nucleotides, the CDR3 is TGCAGTGCTAGAGGGACAGGGACTGGAAAACTGTTTTTT. Translating gives CSARGTGTGKLFF.

This rearrangement joins TRBV2 to TRBJ2-2; D not resolved. The CDR3 has 12 residues. The V gene lost 3 bases and the J gene lost 7 bases, with 6 bases spanning the gap. Germline V gives CDR1 SNHLY, CDR2 FYNNEI. The DNA of the CDR3 is TGTGCCAGCAGTGACCTTAACGGGGAGCTGTTTTTT. It specifies CASSDLNGELFF.

The V call is TRBV6-1, the J call TRBJ1-3; D might be TRBD1 (6 bases). V lost 6 bases to trimming and J lost 4 bases, with 16 bases between them. This CDR3 contains 15 residues. Looked up from germline, CDR1 is MNHNS and CDR2 is SASEGT. CDR3 region: CASRPQGLLGNTIYF. The CDR3 bases are TGTGCCAGCAGACCACAGGGACTCTTAGGAAACACCATATATTTT.